Each of the 30 T cell receptor beta chains below was sequenced from the same sample in a study of molecular identifiers for immune sequencing clone quantification. Each CDR3 protein gets one entry after TCRdb re-called the PCR reads with MiXCR. Of roughly 630,000 distinct CDR3 sequences listed, about 25% are singletons. The sample was naive CD8+ T cells from blood, with Jurkat cell RNA spiked in. Subset in this sample: FACS-sorted CD8+CD4-CCR7+CD45RA+ naive T cells. The receptors come from a human donor in good health. Some libraries in this study had Jurkat cell RNA spiked in.

At least ten counts were recorded for this clonotype. The chain employs TRBV20-1 and TRBJ2-3; D is undetermined. The CDR3 has 13 residues. Trimming cost V 3 bases and J 2 bases, with 9 bases left between them. Germline V gives CDR1 DFQATT, CDR2 SNEGSKA (reference sequence). DNA of the CDR3: TGCAGTGCTAGTAGTAGAAACACAGATACGCAGTATTTT. Its translation: CSASSRNTDTQYF.

This chain connects TRBV7-6 to TRBJ2-5; D not resolved. Trimming shortened V by 5 bases and J by 0 bases, and 10 bases separated the two germline ends. CDR1 is SGHVS, CDR2 FNYEAQ, per germline. The CDR3 loop spans 14 amino acids. In DNA, the CDR3 is TGTGCCAGCAGCCCCGTGAACAACCAAGAGACCCAGTACTTC. Encoded protein: CASSPVNNQETQYF.

This clonotype was picked up many times. The chain uses TRBV7-9 and TRBJ2-5, with TRBD1 identical over 7 bases. The CDR3 loop spans 15 amino acids. CDR1 is SEHNR, CDR2 FQNEAQ, per germline (reference sequence). V was clipped by 4 bases and J by 5 bases; unmatched bases: 10. DNA for the CDR3: TGTGCCAGCAGCTACCGGGACAGCGGCTGGGAGACCCAGTACTTC. Its protein product is CASSYRDSGWETQYF.

This clonotype was seen a handful of times. This CDR3 reads CSVEATGDGPYEQYF. In DNA, the CDR3 is TGCAGCGTTGAAGCAACAGGGGATGGGCCCTACGAGCAGTACTTC. The chain employs TRBV29-1 and TRBJ2-7; 7 bases are a match to TRBD1. The CDR3 loop spans 15 amino acids. Germline trimming cut 1 base from V and 2 bases from J; bases unmatched to any gene: 8. In germline, CDR1 is SQVTM, CDR2 ANQGSEA.

The chain joins TRBV19 to TRBJ1-1; no reliable D call. CDR1 LNHDA and CDR2 SQIVND come from the germline V gene (reference sequence). This CDR3 is 17 amino acids long. Trimming pared 4 bases from V and 0 bases from J, leaving 18 bases between. CDR3 nucleotide sequence: TGTGCCAGTAGTAAGATGGGAGGGATTTTCATGAACACTGAAGCTTTCTTT. As protein: CASSKMGGIFMNTEAFF. Looking up the rest from reference TRBV19 and TRBJ1-1 gives the full variable domain: DGGITQSPKYLFRKEGQNVTLSCEQNLNHDAMYWYRQDPGQGLRLIYYSQIVNDFQKGDIAEGYSVSREKKESFPLTVTSAQKNPTAFYLCASSKMGGIFMNTEAFFGQGTRLTVV.

The sample holds a few counts of this clonotype. Being one base from a much bigger clone, this may be a read error. CDR3 region: CSIPGVSSYEQYF. Here the CDR3 DNA reads TGCAGCATACCCGGGGTCAGCTCCTACGAGCAGTACTTC. The chain uses TRBV29-1 and TRBJ2-7, with D perhaps TRBD2 (5 bases). In germline, CDR1 is SQVTM, CDR2 ANQGSEA. CDR3 length: 13 residues. V was clipped by 8 bases and J by 0 bases, with 14 bases between them.

The sample holds many counts of this clonotype. The chain has TRBV5-1 and TRBJ1-6, with TRBD1 matching 8 bases. V shed 4 bases and J 9 bases; nucleotides not matched to a gene: 9. CDR1 SGHRS and CDR2 YFSETQ come from the germline V gene. This CDR3 has 15 residues. CDR3 coding DNA: TGCGCCAGCAGCCCTGGACAGGGATTGCGTTCACCCCTCCACTTT. Protein sequence: CASSPGQGLRSPLHF.

This clonotype was picked up a small number of times. V usage is TRBV29-1 and J usage is TRBJ2-1, with a possible D match to TRBD2 (5 bases). Germline loops: CDR1 SQVTM, CDR2 ANQGSEA. The CDR3 contains 14 residues. V lost 4 bases, J lost 4 bases, and 14 bases lay in between. The CDR3 DNA is TGCAGCGTTGTGGACTCAGCGTGGTACAATGAGCAGTTCTTC. This translates into CSVVDSAWYNEQFF.

This clonotype was counted a few times. As the CDR3 is not closed by the conserved phenylalanine or tryptophan, this likely results from a read error. Because the CDR3's place on the DNA is in doubt, the DNA is left out and the CDR3 is given as listed by TCRdb. V is TRBV27 and J is TRBJ2-7; TRBD2 was called by the table and not checked on the DNA. The CDR3 region is 13 residues in length, termini included. Germline values: CDR1 MNHEY, CDR2 SMNVEV (reference sequence). This CDR3 is CASSWTSGSTEYL.

This clonotype was observed many times. This rearrangement joins TRBV4-1 to TRBJ2-1, with TRBD1 matching over 9 bases. Germline V CDR1 and CDR2: MGHRA, YSYEKL. V shed 4 bases, J shed 6 bases, and the junction held 4 bases outside the gene matches. This CDR3 region has 14 residues. DNA for the CDR3: TGCGCCAGCAGCCCGGGGACAGGGTTCAATGAGCAGTTCTTC. Translation: CASSPGTGFNEQFF.

V gene TRBV7-6 combines with J gene TRBJ2-7; tentatively, D is TRBD1 (7 bases). CDR3 length: 14 residues. Per the germline V gene, CDR1 is SGHVS and CDR2 is FNYEAQ. V gave up 5 bases and J gave up 0 bases, with 11 bases separating them. The CDR3 protein is CASSPRGDSYEQYF. In DNA form, the CDR3 reads TGTGCCAGCAGCCCCAGGGGGGACTCCTACGAGCAGTACTTC. Drawing the rest from reference TRBV7-6 and TRBJ2-7, the complete variable domain is GAGVSQSPRYKVTKRGQDVALRCDPISGHVSLYWYRQALGQGPEFLTYFNYEAQQDKSGLPNDRFSAERPEGSISTLTIQRTEQRDSAMYRCASSPRGDSYEQYFGPGTRLTVT.

The J gene is TRBJ2-7, the V gene TRBV30, with 11 bases lining up with TRBD1. The germline V gene encodes CDR1 GTSNPN and CDR2 SVGIG (reference sequence). The V and J ends lost 2 bases and 3 bases, in that order; junction bases with no gene match: 3. The CDR3 extends over 14 amino acids. CDR3 amino acids: CAWSRGQGVYEQYF. In DNA, the CDR3 is TGTGCCTGGAGTCGGGGACAGGGGGTCTACGAGCAGTACTTC.

Note on this clonotype: A much larger clone sits a single nucleotide away, making a read error possible. The genes are TRBV29-1 and TRBJ2-3; TRBD2 aligns across 10 bases. From germline, CDR1 is SQVTM and CDR2 ANQGSEA. Trimming cost V 4 bases and J 4 bases; bases outside gene matches: 8. The CDR3 length is 15 residues. In nucleotides, the CDR3 is TGCAGCGTTGGTCCTAGCGGGAGTCCCGCAGATACGCAGTATTTT. Its translation is CSVGPSGSPADTQYF.

With regard to this clonotype: A much larger clone lies a single base off, so this may be a read error. This chain connects TRBV9 to TRBJ2-2, with 7 nucleotides matching TRBD1. The CDR3 loop spans 16 amino acids. Germline values: CDR1 SGDLS, CDR2 YYNGEE. V shed 1 base, J shed 3 bases, and the junction held 6 bases outside the gene matches. DNA of the CDR3: TGTGCCAGCAGCGTACTGTCGGGACAGTACACCGGGGAGCTGTTTTTT. This gives the protein CASSVLSGQYTGELFF.

This clonotype appeared a few times. V and J are TRBV25-1 and TRBJ2-3; D remains ambiguous. The CDR3 extends over 12 amino acids. The germline CDR1 and CDR2 sequences are MGHDK and SYGVNS. V was pared by 3 bases and J by 4 bases, with 5 bases between. The CDR3 here is CASSDVADTQYF. The CDR3 coding sequence is TGTGCCAGCAGTGACGTGGCAGATACGCAGTATTTT.

This rearrangement joins TRBV7-9 to TRBJ2-5, with D hard to call. Germline V lookup: CDR1 SEHNR, CDR2 FQNEAQ (reference sequence). V shed 2 bases and J shed 5 bases, with 6 bases lying between them. The CDR3 consists of 12 residues. The CDR3 nucleotides read TGTGCCAGCAGCTTACTGAGCGAGACCCAGTACTTC. As protein: CASSLLSETQYF.

Comment on this clonotype: No conserved phenylalanine or tryptophan is present at the end of the CDR3, so a read error is the likely explanation. V usage is TRBV6-2 or TRBV6-3 and J usage is TRBJ2-1; D not certain. The CDR3 runs to 13 residues. V was cut by 0 bases and J by 9 bases, with 9 bases left in between. Germline V lookup: CDR1 MNHEY, CDR2 SVGEGT. The CDR3 DNA follows: TGTGCCAGCAGTTACTCGGTACTGTCTGAGCAGTTCTTG. Amino acids: CASSYSVLSEQFL.

This clonotype was counted between two and nine times. This chain links TRBV27 with TRBJ1-1, with a possible D match to TRBD1 (5 bases). V was clipped by 4 bases and J by 6 bases, with 18 bases between them. The germline V gene has CDR1 MNHEY and CDR2 SMNVEV (reference sequence). This CDR3 is 15 amino acids long. CDR3 DNA sequence: TGTGCCAGCAGTTCGTCGGGACCTCCAACCGCTGAAGCTTTCTTT. Protein product: CASSSSGPPTAEAFF.

J is TRBJ2-3 and V is TRBV14; 7 bases fit TRBD2. CDR3 size: 18 residues. J lost 0 bases, V lost 0 bases, and 9 bases had no gene match. Germline CDR1 SGHDN, CDR2 FVKESK. Here the CDR3 reads CASSQDFVREPSTDTQYF. The CDR3 DNA reads TGTGCCAGCAGCCAAGATTTTGTGCGGGAGCCGAGCACAGATACGCAGTATTTT. Together with reference TRBV14 and TRBJ2-3, the CDR3 gives the full variable domain: EAGVTQFPSHSVIEKGQTVTLRCDPISGHDNLYWYRRVMGKEIKFLLHFVKESKQDESGMPNNRFLAERTGGTYSTLKVQPAELEDSGVYFCASSQDFVREPSTDTQYFGPGTRLTVL.

Details on this clonotype: Its ends do not fully match the called genes, so a read error is possible. The J gene is TRBJ2-7, the V gene TRBV7-8; no clear D gene. The CDR3 extends over 13 amino acids. Germline V lookup: CDR1 SGHVS, CDR2 FQNEAQ. The CDR3 protein is CASSLVGLYERYF. As DNA, the CDR3 is TGTGCCAGCAGCTTAGTCGGTTTGTACGAGCGGTACTTC. The variable domain in full, completed from reference TRBV7-8 and TRBJ2-7, reads GAGVSQSPRYKVAKRGQDVALRCDPISGHVSLFWYQQALGQGPEFLTYFQNEAQLDKSGLPSDRFFAERPEGSVSTLKIQRTQQEDSAVYLCASSLVGLYERYFGPGTRLTVT.

This clonotype was seen many times. The chain employs TRBV9 and TRBJ1-1, with a tentative D call TRBD1 (6 bases). There are 14 residues in the CDR3. Trimming left V 0 bases short and J 5 bases short, with 11 bases between. The germline V gene has CDR1 SGDLS and CDR2 YYNGEE. CDR3 nucleotide sequence: TGTGCCAGCAGCGTAGATGGGGGCCTTACTGAAGCTTTCTTT. It is translated as CASSVDGGLTEAFF.

The J gene is TRBJ2-1, the V gene TRBV7-9; 13 bases agree with TRBD2. Per the germline V gene, CDR1 is SEHNR and CDR2 is FQNEAQ (reference sequence). The CDR3 sequence is 18 residues long. J lost 0 bases, V lost 5 bases, and 7 bases had no gene match. The CDR3 loop is CASSPGTSGKYSYNEQFF. CDR3 bases: TGTGCCAGCAGCCCCGGGACTAGCGGGAAATACTCCTACAATGAGCAGTTCTTC.

This clonotype was counted at least ten times. The gene calls are TRBV6-5 and TRBJ2-7, with D perhaps assigned TRBD1 or TRBD2 (5 bases each). The CDR3 has 13 residues. V lost 6 bases and J 6 bases, leaving 15 bases between the germline ends. CDR1 and CDR2 from the germline V gene are MNHEY and SVGAGI. The CDR3 nucleotides read TGTGCCAGCAGCCCCAGGGTTGAGGGCGAGCAGTACTTC. Translation gives CASSPRVEGEQYF.

This rearrangement joins TRBV4-3 to TRBJ1-1; no definite D call. Germline lookup yields CDR1 LGHNA and CDR2 YSLEER. The germline V and J ends were trimmed by 0 bases and 8 bases, with 16 bases remaining between them. The CDR3 consists of 15 residues. The CDR3 nucleotides read TGCGCCAGCAGCCAAGAGGCCTTGGCACTACCCGAAGCTTTCTTT. It encodes CASSQEALALPEAFF.

With regard to this clonotype: This may stem from a read error, because a much larger clone lies one nucleotide away. The genes are TRBV12-3 or TRBV12-4 and TRBJ2-5; TRBD2 matches 11 bases. V lost 6 bases, J lost 2 bases, and 14 bases stayed unmatched. The CDR3 covers 18 residues. The CDR3 nucleotides are TGTGCCAGCAGACAACCACCGGGACTAGCGGAACAACAAGAGACCCAGTACTTC. Encoded protein: CASRQPPGLAEQQETQYF.

This clonotype was picked up many times. The J gene is TRBJ2-1, the V gene TRBV29-1; the D gene could be TRBD1 or TRBD2 (5 bases each). From germline, CDR1 is SQVTM and CDR2 ANQGSEA. This CDR3 comprises 14 residues. V was clipped by 3 bases and J by 6 bases, with 15 bases between them. The CDR3 protein is CSVDILGTINEQFF. CDR3 DNA: TGCAGCGTTGACATCCTGGGGACGATCAATGAGCAGTTCTTC.

This clonotype has just a few counts. The gene calls are TRBV20-1 and TRBJ2-1; D remains unclear. This CDR3 is built from 14 residues. The germline CDR1 and CDR2 sequences are DFQATT and SNEGSKA (reference sequence). The ends were cut back, 8 bases at V and 1 base at J, with 15 bases in the middle. The CDR3 is CSLKKGSSYNEQFF. The DNA of the CDR3 is TGCAGTCTCAAGAAGGGCTCATCCTACAATGAGCAGTTCTTC.

This clonotype was recorded at least ten times. The J gene is TRBJ1-1, the V gene TRBV4-1; perhaps TRBD1 as D (6 bases). V gave up 1 base and J gave up 2 bases, with 11 bases separating them. The CDR3 consists of 15 residues. The V gene's germline CDR1 is MGHRA and CDR2 YSYEKL. CDR3 residues: CASSQVEGVNTEAFF. The CDR3 DNA follows: TGCGCCAGCAGCCAAGTGGAGGGGGTCAACACTGAAGCTTTCTTT.

The chain couples TRBV19 to TRBJ2-1; D is tentatively TRBD1 or TRBD2 (5 bases each). This CDR3 contains 16 residues. Germline V lookup: CDR1 LNHDA, CDR2 SQIVND (reference sequence). V lost 5 bases and J 4 bases, leaving 18 bases between the germline ends. The DNA for the CDR3 is TGTGCCAGTAGTCCCCGCAGGGACCAAATATACAATGAGCAGTTCTTC. It specifies CASSPRRDQIYNEQFF.

This clonotype has ten or more counts. The DNA for the CDR3 is TGTGCCAGCACAGGGTCCGGGGAGCTGTTTTTT. It is translated as CASTGSGELFF. This chain connects TRBV7-9 to TRBJ2-2, with a possible D match to TRBD1 (5 bases). This CDR3 region has 11 residues. V was pared by 7 bases and J by 6 bases, with 6 bases between. Germline V lookup: CDR1 SEHNR, CDR2 FQNEAQ (reference sequence).